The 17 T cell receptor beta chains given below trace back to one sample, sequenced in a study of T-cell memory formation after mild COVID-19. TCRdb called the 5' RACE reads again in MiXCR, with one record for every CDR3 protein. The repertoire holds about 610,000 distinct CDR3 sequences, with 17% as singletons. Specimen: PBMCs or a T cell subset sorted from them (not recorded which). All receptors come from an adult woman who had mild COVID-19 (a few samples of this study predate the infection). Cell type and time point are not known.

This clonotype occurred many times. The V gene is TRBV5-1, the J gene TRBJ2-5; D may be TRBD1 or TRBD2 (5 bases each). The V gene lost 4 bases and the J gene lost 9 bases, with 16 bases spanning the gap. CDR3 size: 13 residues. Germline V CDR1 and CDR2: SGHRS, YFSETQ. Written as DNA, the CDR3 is TGCGCCAGCAGCGAGGGACGGCCCATGGCCCAGTACTTC. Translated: CASSEGRPMAQYF.

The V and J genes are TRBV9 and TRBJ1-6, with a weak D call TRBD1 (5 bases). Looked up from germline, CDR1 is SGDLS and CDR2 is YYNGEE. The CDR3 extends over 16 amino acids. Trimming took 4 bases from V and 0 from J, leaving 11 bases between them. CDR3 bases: TGTGCCAGCAGCCCCGAGGGGTACTCCTATAATTCACCCCTCCACTTT. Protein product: CASSPEGYSYNSPLHF.

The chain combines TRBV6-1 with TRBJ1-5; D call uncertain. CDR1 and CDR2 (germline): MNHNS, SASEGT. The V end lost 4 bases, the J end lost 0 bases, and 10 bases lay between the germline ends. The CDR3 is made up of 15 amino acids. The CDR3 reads CASSGWRASNQPQHF. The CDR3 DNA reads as TGTGCCAGCAGTGGGTGGAGGGCTAGCAATCAGCCCCAGCATTTT.

The DNA of the CDR3 is TGTGCCAGTACCCCGGACAGTTCTTTGTACAATGAGCAGTTCTTC. Its translation: CASTPDSSLYNEQFF. The chain carries TRBV19 and TRBJ2-1; TRBD1 might be the D (6 bases). V lost 7 bases and J 4 bases, leaving 17 bases between the germline ends. The CDR3 runs to 15 residues. The germline CDR1 and CDR2 sequences are LNHDA and SQIVND (reference sequence). The variable domain in full, completed from reference TRBV19 and TRBJ2-1, reads DGGITQSPKYLFRKEGQNVTLSCEQNLNHDAMYWYRQDPGQGLRLIYYSQIVNDFQKGDIAEGYSVSREKKESFPLTVTSAQKNPTAFYLCASTPDSSLYNEQFFGPGTRLTVL.

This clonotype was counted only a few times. The CDR3 loop reads CASSGQLSGANVLTF. CDR3 DNA sequence: TGTGCCAGCAGCGGACAGCTTTCTGGGGCCAACGTCCTGACTTTC. The chain recombines TRBV6-2 or TRBV6-3 with TRBJ2-6, with D possibly TRBD1 on 6 matching bases. Deletions cut 6 bases from V and 1 base from J, with 10 bases between. The CDR3 has 15 residues. Germline V gene lookup returns CDR1 MNHEY and CDR2 SVGEGT.

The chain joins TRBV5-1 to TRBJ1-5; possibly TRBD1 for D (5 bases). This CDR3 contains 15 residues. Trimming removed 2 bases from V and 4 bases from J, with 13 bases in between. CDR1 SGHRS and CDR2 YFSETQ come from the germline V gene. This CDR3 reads CASSFEGLGNQPQHF. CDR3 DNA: TGCGCCAGCAGCTTCGAGGGGCTGGGGAATCAGCCCCAGCATTTT.

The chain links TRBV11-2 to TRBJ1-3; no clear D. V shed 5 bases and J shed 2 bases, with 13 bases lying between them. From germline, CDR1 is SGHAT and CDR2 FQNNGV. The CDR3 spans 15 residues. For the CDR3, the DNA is TGTGCCAGCAGCCATCCGGAAGTAGCTGGAAACACCATATATTTT. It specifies CASSHPEVAGNTIYF.

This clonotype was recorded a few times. Here the CDR3 reads CASSLIGIVTAEAFF. DNA of the CDR3: TGCGCCAGCAGCTTGATAGGGATTGTTACGGCTGAAGCTTTCTTT. The genes are TRBV5-1 and TRBJ1-1, with D unclear. CDR1 and CDR2 (germline): SGHRS, YFSETQ. This CDR3 is 15 amino acids long. Between the trimmed V and J ends, which lost 1 base and 6 bases, there was a span of 16 bases.

The CDR3 sequence is CASSFDVPLARNEQFF. CDR3 coding DNA: TGTGCCAGCAGCTTCGACGTCCCACTAGCGAGAAATGAGCAGTTCTTC. The chain is built from TRBV7-9 and TRBJ2-1, with 7 bases fitting TRBD2. The ends lost 3 bases at V and 7 bases at J; junction bases unmatched: 12. Germline V gene data show CDR1 as SEHNR and CDR2 as FQNEAQ (reference sequence). CDR3 size: 16 residues.

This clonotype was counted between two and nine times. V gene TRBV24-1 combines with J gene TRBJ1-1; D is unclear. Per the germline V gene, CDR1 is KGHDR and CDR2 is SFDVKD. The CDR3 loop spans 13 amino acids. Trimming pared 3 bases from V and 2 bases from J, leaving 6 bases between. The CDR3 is CATSDPLNTEAFF. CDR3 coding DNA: TGTGCCACCAGTGATCCGCTAAACACTGAAGCTTTCTTT.

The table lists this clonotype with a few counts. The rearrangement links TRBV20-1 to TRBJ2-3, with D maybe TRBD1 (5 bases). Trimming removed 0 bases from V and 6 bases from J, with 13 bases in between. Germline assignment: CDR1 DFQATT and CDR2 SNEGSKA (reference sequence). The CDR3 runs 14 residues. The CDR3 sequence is CSARDQGGKDTQYF. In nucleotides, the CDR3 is TGCAGTGCTAGAGATCAGGGTGGCAAGGATACGCAGTATTTT.

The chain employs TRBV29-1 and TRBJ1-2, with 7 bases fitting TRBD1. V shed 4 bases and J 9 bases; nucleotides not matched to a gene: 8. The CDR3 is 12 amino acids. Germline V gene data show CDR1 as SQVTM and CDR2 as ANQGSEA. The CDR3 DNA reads TGCAGCGTTGGTCGTCAGGGGGAAAGCTACACCTTC. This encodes CSVGRQGESYTF.

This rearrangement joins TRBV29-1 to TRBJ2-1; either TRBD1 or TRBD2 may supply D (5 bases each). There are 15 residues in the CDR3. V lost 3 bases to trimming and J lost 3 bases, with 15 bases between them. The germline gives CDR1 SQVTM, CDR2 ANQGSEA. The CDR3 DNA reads TGCAGCGTTGATAGGGGCAGGGAGTTCTACAATGAGCAGTTCTTC. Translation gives CSVDRGREFYNEQFF.

The CDR3 loop reads CSARRRVHEQYF. CDR3 bases: TGCAGTGCTAGACGCCGCGTCCACGAGCAGTACTTC. The chain joins TRBV20-1 to TRBJ2-7; D unclear. The V end was cut by 2 bases, the J end by 5 bases, with 10 bases between. Looked up from germline, CDR1 is DFQATT and CDR2 is SNEGSKA (reference sequence). The CDR3 loop spans 12 amino acids.

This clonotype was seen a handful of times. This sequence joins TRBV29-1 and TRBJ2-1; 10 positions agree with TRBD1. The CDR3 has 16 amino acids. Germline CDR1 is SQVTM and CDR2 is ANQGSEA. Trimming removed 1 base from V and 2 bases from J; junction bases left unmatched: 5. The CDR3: CSVEGRDRGPYNEQFF. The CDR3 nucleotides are TGCAGCGTTGAAGGTAGGGACAGGGGCCCCTACAATGAGCAGTTCTTC.

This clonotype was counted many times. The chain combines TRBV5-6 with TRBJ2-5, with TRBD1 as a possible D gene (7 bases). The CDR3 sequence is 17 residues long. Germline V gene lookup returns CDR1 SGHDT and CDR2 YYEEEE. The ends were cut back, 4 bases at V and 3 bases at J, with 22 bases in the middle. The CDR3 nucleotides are TGTGCCAGCAGCATAAAGACCGGGACCAGGGGGGAAGAGACCCAGTACTTC. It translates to CASSIKTGTRGEETQYF.

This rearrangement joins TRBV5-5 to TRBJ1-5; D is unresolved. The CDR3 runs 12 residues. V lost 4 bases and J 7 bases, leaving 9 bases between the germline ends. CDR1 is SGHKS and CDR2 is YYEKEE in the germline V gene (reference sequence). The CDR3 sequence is CASSQPGQPQHF. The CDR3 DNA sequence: TGTGCCAGCAGCCAACCTGGACAGCCCCAGCATTTT.